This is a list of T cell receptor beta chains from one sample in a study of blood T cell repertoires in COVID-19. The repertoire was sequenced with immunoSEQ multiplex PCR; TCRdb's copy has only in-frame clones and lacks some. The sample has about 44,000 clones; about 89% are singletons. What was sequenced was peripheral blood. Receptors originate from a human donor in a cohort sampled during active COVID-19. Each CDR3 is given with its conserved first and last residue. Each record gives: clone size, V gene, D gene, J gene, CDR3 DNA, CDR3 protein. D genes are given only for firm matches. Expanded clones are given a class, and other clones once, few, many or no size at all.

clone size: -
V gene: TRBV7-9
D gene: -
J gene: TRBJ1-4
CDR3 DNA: TGTGCCAGCAGCAGGCAGGGATCAACTAATGAAAAACTGTTTTTT
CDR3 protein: CASSRQGSTNEKLFF

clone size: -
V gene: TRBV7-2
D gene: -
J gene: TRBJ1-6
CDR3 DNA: TGTGCCAGCAGCTTAGGGACAGATAATTCACCCCTCCACTTT
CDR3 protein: CASSLGTDNSPLHF

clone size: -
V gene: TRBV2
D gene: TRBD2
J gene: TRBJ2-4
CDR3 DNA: TGTGCCAGCAGTGAAGCCCCGGGACTAGTCCTCTCCCCACGGGACATTCAGTACTTC
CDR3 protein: CASSEAPGLVLSPRDIQYF

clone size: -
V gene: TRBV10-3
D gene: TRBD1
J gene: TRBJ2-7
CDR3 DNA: TGTGCCATCAGACGACAGGGCCCCGAGCAGTACTTC
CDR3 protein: CAIRRQGPEQYF

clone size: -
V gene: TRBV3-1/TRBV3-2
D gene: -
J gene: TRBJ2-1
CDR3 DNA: TGTGCCAGCAGCCTAGACCCCAGGCCGGCTCGTGAGCAGTTCTTC
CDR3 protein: CASSLDPRPAREQFF

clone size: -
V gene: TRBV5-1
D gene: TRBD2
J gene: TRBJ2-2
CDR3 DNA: TGCGCCAGCAGCGTATCGGGACTAGGAGGATCCACCGGGGAGCTGTTTTTT
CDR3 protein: CASSVSGLGGSTGELFF

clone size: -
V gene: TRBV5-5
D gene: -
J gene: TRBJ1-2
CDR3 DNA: TGTGCCAGCAGCTTCGACATTCATGGCTACACCTTC
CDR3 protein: CASSFDIHGYTF

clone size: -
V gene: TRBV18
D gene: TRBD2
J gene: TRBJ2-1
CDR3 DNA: TGTGCCAGCTCAGCGACAGGGGTGACGGGACTAGCGGGAGCGAGGCTTGAGCAGTTCTTC
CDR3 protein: CASSATGVTGLAGARLEQFF

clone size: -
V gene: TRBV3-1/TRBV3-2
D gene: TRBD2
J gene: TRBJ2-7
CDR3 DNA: TGTGCCAGCAGCCAAGTAGGGACTAGCGACTACGAGCAGTACTTC
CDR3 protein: CASSQVGTSDYEQYF

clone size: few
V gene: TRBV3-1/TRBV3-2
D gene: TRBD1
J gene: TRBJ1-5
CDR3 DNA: TGTGCCAGCACCCAGGGACAGCCCTATCAGCCCCAGCATTTT
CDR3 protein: CASTQGQPYQPQHF

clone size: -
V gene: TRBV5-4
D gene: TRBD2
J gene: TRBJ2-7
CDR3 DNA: TGTGCCAGCAGCTTGGATCCAGCGGGAGGAAACGAGCAGTACTTC
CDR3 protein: CASSLDPAGGNEQYF

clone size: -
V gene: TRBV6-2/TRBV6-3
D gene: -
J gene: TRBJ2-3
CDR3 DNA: TGTGCCAGCAGTTACTTGCGGACTAGCACAGATACGCAGTATTTT
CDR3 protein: CASSYLRTSTDTQYF

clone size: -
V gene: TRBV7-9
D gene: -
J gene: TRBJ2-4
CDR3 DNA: TGTGCCAGCAGTCCGACAGCCCTAGCCAAAAACATTCAGTACTTC
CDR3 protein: CASSPTALAKNIQYF

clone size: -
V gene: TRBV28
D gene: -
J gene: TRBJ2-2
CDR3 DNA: TGTGCCAGCAGTTTAGGGACTTACACCGGGGAGCTGTTTTTT
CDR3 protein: CASSLGTYTGELFF

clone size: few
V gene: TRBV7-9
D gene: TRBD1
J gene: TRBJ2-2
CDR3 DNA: TGTGCCAGCAGAACGGGACAGCCTGGCGGGGAGCTGTTTTTT
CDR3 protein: CASRTGQPGGELFF

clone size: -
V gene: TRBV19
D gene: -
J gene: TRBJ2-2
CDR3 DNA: TGTGCCAGCAGGCTTGACAGCGCGAACACCGGGGAGCTGTTTTTT
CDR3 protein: CASRLDSANTGELFF

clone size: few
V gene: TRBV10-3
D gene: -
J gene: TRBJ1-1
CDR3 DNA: TGTGCCATCAGTGAGTCGACTGGTGAAGCTTTCTTT
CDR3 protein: CAISESTGEAFF

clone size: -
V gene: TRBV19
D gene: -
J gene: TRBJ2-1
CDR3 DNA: TGTGCCAGTAGTCTGGGACTTTACAATGAGCAGTTCTTC
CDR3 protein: CASSLGLYNEQFF

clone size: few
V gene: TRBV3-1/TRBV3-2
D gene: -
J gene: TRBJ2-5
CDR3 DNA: TGTGCCAGCAGCCAAGATATCTTAGCAAAAGAGACCCAGTACTTC
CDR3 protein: CASSQDILAKETQYF

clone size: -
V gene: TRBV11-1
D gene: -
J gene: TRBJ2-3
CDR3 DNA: TGTGCCAGCACCCAGGAGAGGGTCAGTGATACGCAGTATTTT
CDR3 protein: CASTQERVSDTQYF

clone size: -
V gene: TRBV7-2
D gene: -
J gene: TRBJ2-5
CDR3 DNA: TGTGCCAGCAGCTTCGGTGACAGAGTCCAAGAGACCCAGTACTTC
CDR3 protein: CASSFGDRVQETQYF

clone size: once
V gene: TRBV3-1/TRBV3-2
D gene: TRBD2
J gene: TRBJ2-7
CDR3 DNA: TGTGCCACCAGGTTTTACTCTAGGACTGCGGTAGGGCGGGAGAATTACGAGCAGTACTTC
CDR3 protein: CATRFYSRTAVGRENYEQYF

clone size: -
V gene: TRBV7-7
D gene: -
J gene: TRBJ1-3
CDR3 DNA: TGTGCTAGCAGCCCAAATTCCGGAAACACCATATATTTT
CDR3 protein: CASSPNSGNTIYF

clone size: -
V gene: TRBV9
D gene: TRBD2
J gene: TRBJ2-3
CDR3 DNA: TGTGCCAGCAGCGTAGGGACTAGCGGGAGTCATGATACGCAGTATTTT
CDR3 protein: CASSVGTSGSHDTQYF

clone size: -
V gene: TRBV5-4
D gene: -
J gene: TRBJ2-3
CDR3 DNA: TGTGCCAGCAGCCATCCCCCCGTGCGGGGCAGCACAGATACGCAGTATTTT
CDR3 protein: CASSHPPVRGSTDTQYF

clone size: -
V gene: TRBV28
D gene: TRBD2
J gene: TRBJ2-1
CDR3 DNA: TGTGCCAGCACCCGGACTAGCGGGAGCTCCTACAATGAGCAGTTCTTC
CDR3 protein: CASTRTSGSSYNEQFF

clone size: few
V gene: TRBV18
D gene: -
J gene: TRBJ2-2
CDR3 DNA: TGTGCCAGCTCACGAGGGACCGCCGCCAGGGGCACCGGGGAGCTGTTTTTT
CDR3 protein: CASSRGTAARGTGELFF

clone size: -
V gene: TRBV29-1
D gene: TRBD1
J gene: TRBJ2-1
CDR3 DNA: TGCAGCGTTTCGGGAGGACAGGGGGCGGGTAATGAGCAGTTCTTC
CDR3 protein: CSVSGGQGAGNEQFF

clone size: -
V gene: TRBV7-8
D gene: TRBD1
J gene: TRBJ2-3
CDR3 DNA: TGTGCCAGCAGCCTAAGGCACAGGGGGGATACAGATACGCAGTATTTT
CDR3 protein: CASSLRHRGDTDTQYF

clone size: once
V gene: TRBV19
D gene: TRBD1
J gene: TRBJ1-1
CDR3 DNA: TGTGCCAGTAGTATTAAGGGCAGGGGGAACACTGAAGCTTCCTTT
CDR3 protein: CASSIKGRGNTEASF

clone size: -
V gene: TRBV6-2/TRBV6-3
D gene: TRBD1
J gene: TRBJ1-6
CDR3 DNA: TGTGCCAGCAGTTACCTCACAACTACAGGGGTTGGCGCTTCACCCCTCCACTTT
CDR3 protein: CASSYLTTTGVGASPLHF

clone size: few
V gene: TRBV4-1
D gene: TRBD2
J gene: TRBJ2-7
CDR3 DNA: TGCGCCAGCAGCCAAGAAGCCGGGACTATCTCCTACGAGCAGTACTTC
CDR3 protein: CASSQEAGTISYEQYF

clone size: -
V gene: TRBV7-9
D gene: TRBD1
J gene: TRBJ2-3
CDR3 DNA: TGTGCCAGCAGCTTAGCGCAGGGGGCGCAGTATTTT
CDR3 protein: CASSLAQGAQYF

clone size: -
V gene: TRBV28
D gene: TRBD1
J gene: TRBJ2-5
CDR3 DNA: TGTGCCAGCGTTAGGGGGCCCTACCAAGAGACCCAGTACTTC
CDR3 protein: CASVRGPYQETQYF

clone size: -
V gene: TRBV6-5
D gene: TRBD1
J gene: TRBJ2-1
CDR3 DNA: TGTGCCAGCAGTTACCCCGGGACAGGGGTAGGGGAGCAGTTCTTC
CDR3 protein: CASSYPGTGVGEQFF

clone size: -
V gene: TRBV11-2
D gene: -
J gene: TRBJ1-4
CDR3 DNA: TGTGCCAGCAGCAAGGAGGGGCGTTTTGAAAAACTGTTTTTT
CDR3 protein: CASSKEGRFEKLFF

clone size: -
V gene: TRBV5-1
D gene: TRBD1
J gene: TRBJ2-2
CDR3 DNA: TGCGCCAGCAGCTTGTGGGGGCCGGACAGGCCGGCGAACACCGGGGAGCTGTTTTTT
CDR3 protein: CASSLWGPDRPANTGELFF

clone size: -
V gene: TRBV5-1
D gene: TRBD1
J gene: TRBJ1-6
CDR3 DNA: TGCGCCAGCAGCTTGGTCCGGGACAGGGCCTATAATTCACCCCTCCACTTT
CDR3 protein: CASSLVRDRAYNSPLHF

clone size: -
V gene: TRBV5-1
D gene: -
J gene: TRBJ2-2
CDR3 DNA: TGCGCCAGCAGCTTGGGTTTAGGGGCCCCAGTAGGGACCGGGGAGCTGTTTTTT
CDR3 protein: CASSLGLGAPVGTGELFF

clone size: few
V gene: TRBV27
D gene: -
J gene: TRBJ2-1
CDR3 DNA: TGTGCCACCTCCACCCCGGGATTCAATGAGCAGTTCTTC
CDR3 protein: CATSTPGFNEQFF

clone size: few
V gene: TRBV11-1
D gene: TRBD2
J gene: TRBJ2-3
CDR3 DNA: TGTGCCAGCAGCTTTACGGGAGGGACCACAGATACGCAGTATTTT
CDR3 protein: CASSFTGGTTDTQYF

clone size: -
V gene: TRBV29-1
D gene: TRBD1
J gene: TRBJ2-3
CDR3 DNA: TGCAGCGTTGTAGGTCCGGACACAGGGGATGTTGGTTTGAGCACAGATACGCAGTATTTT
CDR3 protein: CSVVGPDTGDVGLSTDTQYF

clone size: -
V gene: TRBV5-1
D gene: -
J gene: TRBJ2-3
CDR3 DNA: TGCGCCAGCAGCTTGGGGGTCCGGGGTGACACAGATACGCAGTATTTT
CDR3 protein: CASSLGVRGDTDTQYF

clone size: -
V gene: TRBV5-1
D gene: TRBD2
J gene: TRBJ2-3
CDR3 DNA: TGCGCCAGCAGCTTTTCGCTAGCGGGAGGGCCGTATGATACGCAGTATTTT
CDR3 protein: CASSFSLAGGPYDTQYF

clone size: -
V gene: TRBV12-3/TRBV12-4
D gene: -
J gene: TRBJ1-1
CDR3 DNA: TGTGCCAGCAGACCCACAGGGACCACTGAAGCTTTCTTT
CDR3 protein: CASRPTGTTEAFF

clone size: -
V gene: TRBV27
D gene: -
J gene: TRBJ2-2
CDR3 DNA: TGTGCCAGCAGCCTCCTAGAGAACACCGGGGAGCTGTTTTTT
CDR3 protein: CASSLLENTGELFF

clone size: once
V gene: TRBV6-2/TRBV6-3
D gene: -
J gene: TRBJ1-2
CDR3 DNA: TGTGCCAGCAGTTACTCGTCCTTCGAAGGCGGCTATGGCTACACCTTC
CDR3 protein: CASSYSSFEGGYGYTF

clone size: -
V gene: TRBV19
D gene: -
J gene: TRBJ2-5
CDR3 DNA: TGTGCCAGTAGTCGGGGGACAGTAGAGACCCAGTACTTC
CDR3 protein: CASSRGTVETQYF

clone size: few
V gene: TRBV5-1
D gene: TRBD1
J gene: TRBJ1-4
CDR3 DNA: TGCGCCAGCAGCCCGACAGGGGATAATGAAAAACTGTTTTTT
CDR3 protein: CASSPTGDNEKLFF

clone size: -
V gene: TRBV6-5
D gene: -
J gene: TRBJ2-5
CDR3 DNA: TGTGCCAGCAGGCCTTACAGGGTACGGGAGACCCAGTACTTC
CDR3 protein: CASRPYRVRETQYF

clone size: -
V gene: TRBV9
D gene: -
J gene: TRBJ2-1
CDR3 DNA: TGTGCCAGCAGCGTAGGTCCGGGTGACTACAATGAGCAGTTCTTC
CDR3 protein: CASSVGPGDYNEQFF